This T cell receptor (beta chain) was captured by sequencing in a study of Graves' ophthalmopathy and Graves' hyperthyroidism (dated by TCRdb to 2016 to 2019). Looking at the study overall: Peripheral blood samples were taken at the time of initial diagnosis, before any treatment was given. The study used TCR beta repertoire signatures to distinguish Graves' ophthalmopathy from Graves' hyperthyroidism and to predict progression to ophthalmopathy. In total, 135 blood samples were TCR-sequenced: 40 to 45 ophthalmopathy, under 80 hyperthyroidism and roughly 17 hyperthyroidism-to-ophthalmopathy patients. To explore V-J signatures that separate ophthalmopathy from hyperthyroidism, a discovery set of about a hundred patients was enrolled, consisting of fewer than 45 with ophthalmopathy and some 56 with stable hyperthyroidism. An independent validation cohort comprised 18 to 20 hyperthyroidism patients and 15 to 17 patients who later progressed from hyperthyroidism to ophthalmopathy. In more than 5 hyperthyroidism patients, the T-cell repertoire of thyroid tissue was compared with the T-cell repertoire of blood. Following sampling, methimazole starting at 30 mg daily was administered to hyperthyroidism patients, and high-dose intravenous methylprednisolone was administered to ophthalmopathy patients.

For repertoire sequencing, the TCR beta CDR3 regions were amplified from RNA transcripts. The first round was an RT-PCR using HTBI primers with the Qiagen OneStep RT-PCR kit, and this first round was followed by a second-round multiplex PCR, then size selection and purification. Libraries were sequenced on an Illumina HiSeq2000 using paired-end 100 bp reads. The paper's data handling went like this. SOAPnuke was used to process the reads, removing any read that contained adapters or uncalled bases, had a mean Phred below 15, or lacked an exact match to the constant primer or identifier. COPE v1.2.5 was used to merge high-quality paired reads. Each unique nucleotide sequence was treated as a clonotype, and MiTCR v1.1 was used to align the clonotypes to the IMGT TRB V, D and J references. Only V-J combinations with frequency above 0.0001 were analysed, covering around 99% of repertoires. For each V-J combination, a TCR clonal expansion and chaos score was defined as F50 clonal expansion divided by the chaos observed in the TCRdist matrix. Welch's t-statistics and random forest were used to narrow the features down to 10 to 15 V-J combinations, which were then fed into a naive Bayes classifier. The similarity between thyroid and blood repertoires was quantified using the Morisita-Horn index. TCRdb itself trimmed the public reads at Q25 with fastp, ran MiXCR and retained productive beta chains. Each record represents a unique CDR3 protein, reported with the most common genes and DNA among its rows. The V and J calls come from TCRdb's annotation, not from the publication. The sample table shows about 48,000 distinct CDR3 sequences, and roughly 52% are seen once. 20% to 25% of the sample comes from the top ten.

General study outcomes and caveats: Sample size was not predetermined statistically, and investigators were not blinded to group allocation. In validation, the model predicted ophthalmopathy progression with more than 55% sensitivity and roughly 72% specificity; 12 predicted patients were CT-confirmed with GO in a median of approximately 6.5 months. Most expanded thyroid clonotypes with frequency above 0.001 were also detected in blood, suggesting blood repertoires may reflect the thyroid immune response. In cross-validation, the 13-signature model distinguished ophthalmopathy from stable hyperthyroidism with nearly 90% sensitivity and 81% to 83% specificity, and in the test set the corresponding values were about 80% and 75%.

CDR1 and CDR2 are read off the germline V gene (reference sequence) as LNHDA and SQIVND. V loses 5 bases at its end and J loses 7 bases; junction bases beyond the gene matches: 4. The CDR3 goes from the cysteine to the phenylalanine over 13 residues. The only DNA kept is the CDR3, 39 bases in frame from the first base. The ophthalmopathy patients had moderately to severely active disease, with a Clinical Activity Score of 3 or higher, a NOSPECS grade of 4 or higher, and a disease duration of less than 3 months. Patients were excluded if they had other autoimmune diseases, uncontrolled infections, pregnancy or lactation. Clinical symptoms, serum thyroxine, TRAb, thyroid ultrasound and orbital computed tomography were used for diagnosis. Ficoll-Paque density gradient centrifugation was used to isolate PBMCs from about 10 ml of fresh peripheral blood. Total RNA was extracted with Trizol reagent and quality-checked on an Agilent 2100 Bioanalyzer.

As regards this clonotype: Its specific antigen is unknown. No clone much larger than this one lies a single base away; base qualities are absent.

The TCR was taken from an adult man with Graves' ophthalmopathy. Sequenced: peripheral blood. Here the chain combines TRBV19 and TRBJ1-5; 8 bases in the middle match TRBD1. CDR3 protein: CASSVQGVQPQHF. The DNA sequence follows: TGTGCCAGTAGTGTACAGGGGGTACAGCCCCAGCATTTT.